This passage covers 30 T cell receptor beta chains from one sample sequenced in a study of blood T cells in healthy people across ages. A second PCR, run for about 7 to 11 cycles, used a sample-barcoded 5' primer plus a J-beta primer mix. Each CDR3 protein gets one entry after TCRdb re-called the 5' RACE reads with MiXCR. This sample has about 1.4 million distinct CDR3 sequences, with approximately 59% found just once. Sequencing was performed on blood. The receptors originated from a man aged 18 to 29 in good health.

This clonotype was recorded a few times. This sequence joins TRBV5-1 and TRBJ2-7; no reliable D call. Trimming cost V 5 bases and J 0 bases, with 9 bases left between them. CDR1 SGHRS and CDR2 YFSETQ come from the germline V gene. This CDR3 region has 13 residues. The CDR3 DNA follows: TGCGCCAGCAGATCGCCTAACTCCTACGAGCAGTACTTC. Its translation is CASRSPNSYEQYF.

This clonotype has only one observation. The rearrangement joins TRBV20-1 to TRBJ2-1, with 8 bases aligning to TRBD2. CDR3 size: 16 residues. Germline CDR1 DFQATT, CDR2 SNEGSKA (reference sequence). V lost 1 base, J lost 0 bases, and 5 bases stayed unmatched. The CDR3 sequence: CSARGRGAFSYNEQFF. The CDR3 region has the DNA TGCAGTGCTAGAGGGCGGGGGGCCTTCTCCTACAATGAGCAGTTCTTC.

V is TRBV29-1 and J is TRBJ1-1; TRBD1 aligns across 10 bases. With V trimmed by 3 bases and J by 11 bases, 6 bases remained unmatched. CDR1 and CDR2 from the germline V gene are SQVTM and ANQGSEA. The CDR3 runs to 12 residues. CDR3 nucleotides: TGCAGCGTTGAGACAGGGGGCGAGTCTGCTTTCTTT. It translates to CSVETGGESAFF.

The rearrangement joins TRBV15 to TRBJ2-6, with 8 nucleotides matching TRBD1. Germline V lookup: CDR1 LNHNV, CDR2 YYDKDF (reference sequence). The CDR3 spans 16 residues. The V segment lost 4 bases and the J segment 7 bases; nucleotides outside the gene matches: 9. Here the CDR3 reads CATSKDRVNGANVLTF. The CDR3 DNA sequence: TGTGCCACCAGCAAGGACAGGGTGAATGGAGCCAACGTCCTGACTTTC.

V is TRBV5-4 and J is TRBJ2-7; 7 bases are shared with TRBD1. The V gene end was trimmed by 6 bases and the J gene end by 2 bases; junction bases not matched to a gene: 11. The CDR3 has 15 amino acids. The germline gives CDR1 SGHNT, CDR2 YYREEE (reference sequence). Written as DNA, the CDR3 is TGTGCCAGCACCCTAGGTGGGGACAGCACCTACGAGCAGTACTTC. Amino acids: CASTLGGDSTYEQYF.

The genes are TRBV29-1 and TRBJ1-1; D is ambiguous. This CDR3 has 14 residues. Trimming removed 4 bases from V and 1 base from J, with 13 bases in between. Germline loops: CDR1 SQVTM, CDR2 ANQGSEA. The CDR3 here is CSVGLRQANTEAFF. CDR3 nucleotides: TGCAGCGTTGGTTTGCGTCAAGCGAACACTGAAGCTTTCTTT.

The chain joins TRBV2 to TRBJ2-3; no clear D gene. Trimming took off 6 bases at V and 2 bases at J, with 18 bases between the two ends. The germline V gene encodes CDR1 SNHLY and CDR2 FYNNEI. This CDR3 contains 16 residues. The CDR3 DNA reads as TGTGCCAGCAGCGATCTACCCCCTACACACACAGATACGCAGTATTTT. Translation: CASSDLPPTHTDTQYF.

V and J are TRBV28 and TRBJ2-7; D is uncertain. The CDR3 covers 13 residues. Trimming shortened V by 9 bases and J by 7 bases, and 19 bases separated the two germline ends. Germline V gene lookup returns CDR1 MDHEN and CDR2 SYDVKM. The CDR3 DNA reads TGTGCCAGACCCCTTGGGGTCTACAATGAGCAGTACTTC. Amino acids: CARPLGVYNEQYF.

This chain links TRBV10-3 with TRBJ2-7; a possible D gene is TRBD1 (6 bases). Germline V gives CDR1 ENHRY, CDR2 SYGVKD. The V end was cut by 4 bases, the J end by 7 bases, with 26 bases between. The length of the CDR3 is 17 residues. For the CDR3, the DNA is TGTGCCATCAGTGCGGGCAGTACCGGGACACGTTACAATGAGCAGTACTTC. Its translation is CAISAGSTGTRYNEQYF.

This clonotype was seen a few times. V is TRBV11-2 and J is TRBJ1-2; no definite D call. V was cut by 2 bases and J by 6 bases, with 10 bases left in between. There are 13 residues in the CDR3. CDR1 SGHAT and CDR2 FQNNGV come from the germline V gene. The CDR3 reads CASSLSGRNGYTF. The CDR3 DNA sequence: TGTGCCAGCAGCTTATCCGGGAGGAATGGCTACACCTTC.

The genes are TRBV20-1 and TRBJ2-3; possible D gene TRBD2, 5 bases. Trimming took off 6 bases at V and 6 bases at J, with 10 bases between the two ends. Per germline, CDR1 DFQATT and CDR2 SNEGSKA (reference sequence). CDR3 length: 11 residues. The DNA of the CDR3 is TGCAGTGCCCAACTAGGGGATACGCAGTATTTT. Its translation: CSAQLGDTQYF.

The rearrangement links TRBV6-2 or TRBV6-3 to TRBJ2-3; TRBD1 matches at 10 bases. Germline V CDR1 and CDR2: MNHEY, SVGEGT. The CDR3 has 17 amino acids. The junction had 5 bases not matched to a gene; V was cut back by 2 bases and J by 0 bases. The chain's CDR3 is CASSYLMDRGSTDTQYF. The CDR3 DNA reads TGTGCCAGCAGTTACCTTATGGACAGGGGGAGCACAGATACGCAGTATTTT.

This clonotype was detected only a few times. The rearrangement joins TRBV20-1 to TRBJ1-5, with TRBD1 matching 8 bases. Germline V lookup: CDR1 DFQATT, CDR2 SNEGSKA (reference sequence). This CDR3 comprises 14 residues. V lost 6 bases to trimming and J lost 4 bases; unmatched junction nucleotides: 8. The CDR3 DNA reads TGCAGTGCACCGGACAGGGTTTCTAATCAGCCCCAGCATTTT. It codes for CSAPDRVSNQPQHF.

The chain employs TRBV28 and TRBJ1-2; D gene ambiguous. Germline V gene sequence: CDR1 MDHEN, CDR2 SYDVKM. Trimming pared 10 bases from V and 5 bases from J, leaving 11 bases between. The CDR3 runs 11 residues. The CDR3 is CATFIGYGYTF. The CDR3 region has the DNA TGTGCCACCTTCATCGGATATGGCTACACCTTC.

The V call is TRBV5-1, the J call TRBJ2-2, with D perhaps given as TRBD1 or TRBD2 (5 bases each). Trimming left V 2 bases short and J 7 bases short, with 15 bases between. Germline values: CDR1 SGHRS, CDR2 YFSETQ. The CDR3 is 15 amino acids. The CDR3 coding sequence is TGCGCCAGCAGCTTCGGGGCCGATAGTAGCGGGGAGCTGTTTTTT. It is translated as CASSFGADSSGELFF. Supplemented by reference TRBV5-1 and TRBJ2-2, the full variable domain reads KAGVTQTPRYLIKTRGQQVTLSCSPISGHRSVSWYQQTPGQGLQFLFEYFSETQRNKGNFPGRFSGRQFSNSRSEMNVSTLELGDSALYLCASSFGADSSGELFFGEGSRLTVL.

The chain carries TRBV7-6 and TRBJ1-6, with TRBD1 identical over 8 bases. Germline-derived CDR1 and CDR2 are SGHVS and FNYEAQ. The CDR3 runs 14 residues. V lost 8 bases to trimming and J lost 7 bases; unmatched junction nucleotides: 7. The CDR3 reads CASQTRQGNSPLHF. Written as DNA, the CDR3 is TGTGCCAGCCAGACAAGACAGGGGAATTCACCCCTCCACTTT.

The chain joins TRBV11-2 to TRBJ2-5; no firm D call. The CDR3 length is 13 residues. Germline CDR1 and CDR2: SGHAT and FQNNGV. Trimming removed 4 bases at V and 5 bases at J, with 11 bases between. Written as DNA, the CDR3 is TGTGCCAGCAGCTGGAGTTCTTGGGAGACCCAGTACTTC. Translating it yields CASSWSSWETQYF.

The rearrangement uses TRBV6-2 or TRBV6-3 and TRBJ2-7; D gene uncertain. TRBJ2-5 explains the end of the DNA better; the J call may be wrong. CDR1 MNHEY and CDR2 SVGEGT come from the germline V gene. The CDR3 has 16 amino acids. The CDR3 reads CASSYSIQPKEETQYF. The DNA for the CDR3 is TGTGCCAGCAGTTACTCGATCCAGCCCAAGGAGGAGACCCAGTACTTC.

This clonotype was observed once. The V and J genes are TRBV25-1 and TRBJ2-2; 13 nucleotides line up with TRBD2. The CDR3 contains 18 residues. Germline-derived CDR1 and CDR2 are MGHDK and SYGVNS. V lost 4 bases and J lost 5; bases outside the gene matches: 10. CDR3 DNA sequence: TGTGCCAGCAGTGTTATCGGACTAGCGGGAGAAGGAACCGGGGAGCTGTTTTTT. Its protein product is CASSVIGLAGEGTGELFF.

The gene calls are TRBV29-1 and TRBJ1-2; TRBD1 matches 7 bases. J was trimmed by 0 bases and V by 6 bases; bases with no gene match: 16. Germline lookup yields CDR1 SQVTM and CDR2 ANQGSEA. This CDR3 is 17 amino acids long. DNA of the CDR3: TGCAGCGTCGACGACACCAGAGGACAGGCAGCTAACTATGGCTACACCTTC. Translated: CSVDDTRGQAANYGYTF.

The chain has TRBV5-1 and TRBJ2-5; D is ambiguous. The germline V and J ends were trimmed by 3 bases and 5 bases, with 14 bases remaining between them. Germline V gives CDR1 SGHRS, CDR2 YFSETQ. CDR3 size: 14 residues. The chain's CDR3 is CASSSATSPETQYF. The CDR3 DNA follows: TGCGCCAGCAGCTCAGCGACATCTCCTGAGACCCAGTACTTC. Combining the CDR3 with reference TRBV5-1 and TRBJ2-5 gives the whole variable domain KAGVTQTPRYLIKTRGQQVTLSCSPISGHRSVSWYQQTPGQGLQFLFEYFSETQRNKGNFPGRFSGRQFSNSRSEMNVSTLELGDSALYLCASSSATSPETQYFGPGTRLLVL.

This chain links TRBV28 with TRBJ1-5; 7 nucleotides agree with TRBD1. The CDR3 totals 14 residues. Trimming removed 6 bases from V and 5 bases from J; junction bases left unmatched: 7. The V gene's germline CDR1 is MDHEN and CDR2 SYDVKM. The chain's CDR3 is CASRVGQAHQPQHF. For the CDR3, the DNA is TGTGCCAGCAGGGTTGGACAGGCTCATCAGCCCCAGCATTTT. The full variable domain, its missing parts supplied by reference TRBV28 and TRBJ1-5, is DVKVTQSSRYLVKRTGEKVFLECVQDMDHENMFWYRQDPGLGLRLIYFSYDVKMKEKGDIPEGYSVSREKKERFSLILESASTNQTSMYLCASRVGQAHQPQHFGDGTRLSIL.

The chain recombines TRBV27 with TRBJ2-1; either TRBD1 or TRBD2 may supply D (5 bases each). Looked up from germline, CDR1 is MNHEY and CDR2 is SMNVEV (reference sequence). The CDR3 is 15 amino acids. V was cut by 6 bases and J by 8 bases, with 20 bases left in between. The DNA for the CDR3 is TGTGCCAGCAGCTCAAGCCGGGACGGATTTGATGAGCAGTTCTTC. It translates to CASSSSRDGFDEQFF.

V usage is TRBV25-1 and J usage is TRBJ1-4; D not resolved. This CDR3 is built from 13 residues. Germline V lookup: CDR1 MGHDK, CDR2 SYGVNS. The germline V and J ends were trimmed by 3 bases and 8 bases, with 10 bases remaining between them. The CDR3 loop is CASSDLGKEKLFF. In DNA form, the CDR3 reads TGTGCCAGCAGTGATTTGGGTAAAGAAAAACTGTTTTTT.

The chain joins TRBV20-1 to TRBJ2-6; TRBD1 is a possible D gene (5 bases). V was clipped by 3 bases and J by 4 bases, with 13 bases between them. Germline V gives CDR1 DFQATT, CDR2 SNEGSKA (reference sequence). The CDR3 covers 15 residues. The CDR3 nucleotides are TGCAGTGCTAGCAGGGCACAGTCCGGGGCCAACGTCCTGACTTTC. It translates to CSASRAQSGANVLTF.

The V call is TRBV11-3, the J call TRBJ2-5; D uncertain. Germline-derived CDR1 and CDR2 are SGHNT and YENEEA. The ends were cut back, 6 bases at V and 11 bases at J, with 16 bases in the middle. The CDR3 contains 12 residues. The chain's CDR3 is CASSPDSTRQYF. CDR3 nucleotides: TGTGCCAGCAGTCCCGACTCGACTCGGCAGTACTTC.

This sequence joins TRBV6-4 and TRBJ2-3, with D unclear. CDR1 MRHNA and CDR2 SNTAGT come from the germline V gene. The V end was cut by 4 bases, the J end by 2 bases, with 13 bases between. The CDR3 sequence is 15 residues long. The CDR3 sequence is CASSVNGGTTDTQYF. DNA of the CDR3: TGTGCCAGCAGTGTTAATGGCGGAACCACAGATACGCAGTATTTT.

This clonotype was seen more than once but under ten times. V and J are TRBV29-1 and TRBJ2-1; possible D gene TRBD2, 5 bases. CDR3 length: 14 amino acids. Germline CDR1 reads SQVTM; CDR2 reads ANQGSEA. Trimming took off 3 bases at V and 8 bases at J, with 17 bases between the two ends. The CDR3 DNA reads TGCAGCGTTGAGACGATAAATAAGGGAGATGAGCAGTTCTTC. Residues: CSVETINKGDEQFF.

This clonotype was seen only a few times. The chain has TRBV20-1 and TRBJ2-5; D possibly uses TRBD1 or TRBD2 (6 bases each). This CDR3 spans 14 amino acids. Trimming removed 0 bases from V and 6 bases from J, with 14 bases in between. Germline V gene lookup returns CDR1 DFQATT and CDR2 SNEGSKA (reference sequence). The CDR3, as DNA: TGCAGTGCTAGAGATACGGGGGCCGGGAAGACCCAGTACTTC. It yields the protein CSARDTGAGKTQYF.

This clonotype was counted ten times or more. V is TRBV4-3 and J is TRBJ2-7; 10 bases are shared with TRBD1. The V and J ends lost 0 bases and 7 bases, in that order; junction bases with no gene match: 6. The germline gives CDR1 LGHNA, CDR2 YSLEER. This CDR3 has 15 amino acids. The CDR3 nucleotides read TGCGCCAGCAGCCAAGATGGGACAGGGGTCAATGAGCAGTACTTC. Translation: CASSQDGTGVNEQYF.